This T cell receptor (beta chain) was identified during a study of cytomegalovirus exposure and HLA in healthy donors. This CDR3 is built from 14 residues. Germline values: CDR1 MNHNS, CDR2 SASEGT. Unmatched junction bases numbered 6, after V lost 4 bases and J lost 4 bases. PCR amplification relied on 60 Vbeta primers (plus 13 Jbeta primers). Clones were read by immunoSEQ multiplex PCR, and TCRdb kept only the in-frame ones, dropping some. The sample has roughly 120,000 clones; approximately 78% are singletons. The sample taken for sequencing was PBMCs. The V call is TRBV6-1, the J call TRBJ1-1; 7 nucleotides agree with TRBD1. The sequence was collected from a woman in her 30s in good health and CMV-seronegative. The CDR3 DNA reads as TGTGCCAGCAGTGTTCGACAGGGACTCACTGAAGCTTTCTTT. This gives the protein CASSVRQGLTEAFF.